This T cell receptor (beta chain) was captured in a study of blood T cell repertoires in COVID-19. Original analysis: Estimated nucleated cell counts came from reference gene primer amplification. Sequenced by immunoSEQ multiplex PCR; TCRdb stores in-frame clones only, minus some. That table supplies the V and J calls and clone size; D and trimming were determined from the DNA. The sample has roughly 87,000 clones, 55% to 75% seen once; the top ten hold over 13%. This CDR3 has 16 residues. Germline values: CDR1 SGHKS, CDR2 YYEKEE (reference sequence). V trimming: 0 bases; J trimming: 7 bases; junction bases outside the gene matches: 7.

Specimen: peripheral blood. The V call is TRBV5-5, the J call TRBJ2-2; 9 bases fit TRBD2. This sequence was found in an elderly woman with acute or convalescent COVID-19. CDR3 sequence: CASSLDAGGLVGELFF. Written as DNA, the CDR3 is TGTGCCAGCAGCTTGGATGCGGGGGGGCTGGTCGGGGAGCTGTTTTTT.